The sequence of this T cell receptor (beta chain) was determined in a study of blood T cell repertoires in COVID-19. Study background: The study drew acute and convalescent COVID-19 samples from the United States, Italy and Spain.

Germline V gene data show CDR1 as SGDLS and CDR2 as YYNGEE. The CDR3 contains 14 residues. V was clipped by 3 bases and J by 0 bases; unmatched bases: 0. This clone has only one observation. In the authors' workflow: Researchers report that nucleated cell counts were estimated from reference gene primer amplification. The repertoire was sequenced with immunoSEQ multiplex PCR; TCRdb's copy has only in-frame clones and lacks some. V, J and clone size derive from that table, while D and trimming were established from the DNA sequence. The sample consists of fewer than 700,000 clones, around 90% of them appearing once. A Seattle source enrolled patients during active infection and followed them longitudinally.

Sequenced input: peripheral blood. The receptor was derived from a woman aged 45 to 65 with COVID-19, enrolled during active disease. This sequence joins TRBV9 and TRBJ1-1; 9 bases match TRBD1. DNA of the CDR3: TGTGCCAGCAGCGGACAGGGGGTGAACACTGAAGCTTTCTTT. Its translation: CASSGQGVNTEAFF.